What follows is one TCR beta chain and its context. Sequencing used immunoSEQ multiplex PCR; TCRdb keeps in-frame clones, though not all of them. The sample carries around 300,000 clones, around 89% recorded once. Regarding treatment: about 20 received Ad26.COV2.S at low or high dose, single or two shots; 5 received placebo; per-sample allocation not given. Each sample was drawn 63 days after the first injection (of vaccine or placebo). These data originate in a study of Ad26.COV2.S vaccination and SARS-CoV-2 variants. This sequence originates from a person aged 18-60 years who received the Ad26.COV2.S COVID-19 vaccine or a placebo. Material: peripheral blood, obtained in a trial of Ad26.COV2.S vaccine versus placebo.

The CDR3 region has the DNA TGCGCCAGCAGCCTCCTGGCAGGGCCTAATTCACCCCTCCACTTT. This sequence encodes CASSLLAGPNSPLHF. The V gene is TRBV4-1, the J gene TRBJ1-6, with a tentative D call TRBD1 (5 bases). Germline V gene lookup returns CDR1 MGHRA and CDR2 YSYEKL. The CDR3 spans 15 residues. Trimming stripped 4 bases from V and 6 bases from J, with 13 bases between.